A single sample is the source of the 24 T cell receptor beta chains below, sequenced in a study of beta chain features in type 1 diabetes. Study-wide points: People with Type 1 diabetes carried modestly yet significantly shorter TCRB CDR3s in all four CD4+ subsets.

The investigators reverse transcribed all of the isolated RNA, so they sequenced expressed TCRB transcripts. The table came from immunoSEQ multiplex PCR; TCRdb's copy has only in-frame clones and leaves some out. Here the sample spans a few hundred thousand clones, over 9% being singletons. Their recognized antigens are unknown. The specimen was central memory CD4+ T cells from blood. The source of these receptors is a man aged 30 to 39 with type 1 diabetes.

In DNA, the CDR3 is TGTGCCAGCAGCTCCCCTGGGGAGGGCTACACCTTC. Its protein is CASSSPGEGYTF. The chain couples TRBV28 to TRBJ1-2, with D hard to call. Germline V gives CDR1 MDHEN, CDR2 SYDVKM. The V end lost 6 bases, the J end lost 8 bases, and 13 bases lay between the germline ends. The CDR3 is 12 residues long.

This clone was detected a few times. The chain carries TRBV19 and TRBJ1-1; TRBD1 is a possible D gene (6 bases). The V and J ends lost 6 bases and 7 bases respectively, with 12 bases between them. The germline gives CDR1 LNHDA, CDR2 SQIVND (reference sequence). The length of the CDR3 is 12 residues. The CDR3 region is CASRIRGSEAFF. Here the CDR3 DNA reads TGTGCCAGTAGGATCAGGGGAAGTGAAGCTTTCTTT.

This clone was seen a handful of times. The chain links TRBV7-8 to TRBJ2-1; D gene unclear. The CDR3 totals 12 residues. CDR1 SGHVS and CDR2 FQNEAQ come from the germline V gene. The V end lost 3 bases, the J end lost 11 bases, and 11 bases lay between the germline ends. The CDR3 loop is CASSLAPNKQFF. CDR3 sequence (DNA): TGTGCCAGCAGCTTGGCTCCTAACAAGCAGTTCTTC.

This clone was seen more than once but under ten times. The V gene is TRBV5-4, the J gene TRBJ2-4; 9 nucleotides align to TRBD1. The CDR3 loop spans 14 amino acids. V trimming: 5 bases; J trimming: 5 bases; junction bases outside the gene matches: 5. Germline CDR1 SGHNT, CDR2 YYREEE (reference sequence). The DNA for the CDR3 is TGTGCCAGCAGGCCAGGGGACAGGGAAAACATTCAGTACTTC. Protein: CASRPGDRENIQYF.

This clone was seen a few times. The chain combines TRBV5-1 with TRBJ1-2; no clear D gene. Germline values: CDR1 SGHRS, CDR2 YFSETQ. CDR3 length equals 14 residues. V lost 5 bases and J lost 6, with 17 bases in between. CDR3 amino acids: CASRRDVGGDGYTF. The CDR3, as DNA: TGCGCCAGCAGACGTGACGTTGGCGGGGATGGCTACACCTTC.

The chain couples TRBV19 to TRBJ2-1; weak D call: TRBD2 (5 bases). The CDR3 length is 14 residues. CDR1 is LNHDA, CDR2 SQIVND, per germline (reference sequence). V lost 4 bases, J lost 6 bases, and 13 bases lay in between. DNA for the CDR3: TGTGCCAGTAGTAAAAGTAGCGCGGGCAATGAGCAGTTCTTC. It encodes CASSKSSAGNEQFF.

This clone has a count of ten or more. The chain couples TRBV14 to TRBJ2-1; maybe TRBD2 (5 bases). This CDR3 has 16 amino acids. Trimming took off 1 base at V and 6 bases at J, with 16 bases between the two ends. CDR1 is SGHDN and CDR2 is FVKESK in the germline V gene. The CDR3 nucleotides are TGTGCCAGCAGCCAAGTCCCGGGAAATCTACGCAATGAGCAGTTCTTC. Protein: CASSQVPGNLRNEQFF.

This clone came up a few times. V gene TRBV2 combines with J gene TRBJ1-5, with a possible D match to TRBD1 (6 bases). V was trimmed by 8 bases and J by 7 bases, leaving 15 bases between them. Germline V gene data show CDR1 as SNHLY and CDR2 as FYNNEI. The CDR3 sequence is 13 residues long. Here the CDR3 reads CASDTTGNQPQHF. DNA for the CDR3: TGTGCCAGCGACACCACAGGGAACCAGCCCCAGCATTTT.

Written as DNA, the CDR3 is TGTGCCAGCAGTGACCGGGGGGCGACCACAGATACGCAGTATTTT. This codes for CASSDRGATTDTQYF. V gene TRBV2 combines with J gene TRBJ2-3; weak D call: TRBD2 (7 bases). Deletions cut 3 bases from V and 2 bases from J, with 12 bases between. CDR1 is SNHLY and CDR2 is FYNNEI in the germline V gene. The CDR3 sequence is 15 residues long.

This clone was detected only a few times. The chain links TRBV28 to TRBJ1-5, with TRBD1 matching 7 bases. This CDR3 has 15 amino acids. Germline lookup yields CDR1 MDHEN and CDR2 SYDVKM. With V trimmed by 2 bases and J by 7 bases, 8 bases remained unmatched. Here the CDR3 DNA reads TGTGCCAGCAGTTTAAGAACAGGGGTTGGGCAGCCCCAGCATTTT. Its translation: CASSLRTGVGQPQHF. Based on the CDR3 plus reference TRBV28 and TRBJ1-5, the full variable domain is DVKVTQSSRYLVKRTGEKVFLECVQDMDHENMFWYRQDPGLGLRLIYFSYDVKMKEKGDIPEGYSVSREKKERFSLILESASTNQTSMYLCASSLRTGVGQPQHFGDGTRLSIL.

This clone turned up a few times. The rearrangement uses TRBV7-9 and TRBJ2-5, with 9 bases that match TRBD1. The better agreement between TRBJ2-7 and the DNA end casts doubt on the J call. CDR3 length: 15 amino acids. The germline V gene has CDR1 SEHNR and CDR2 FQNEAQ (reference sequence). The CDR3 reads CASSPLRTGEYEQYF. The CDR3, as DNA: TGTGCCAGCAGCCCGCTAAGGACAGGGGAATACGAGCAGTACTTC.

The chain couples TRBV7-2 to TRBJ2-7; TRBD2 is a possible D gene (5 bases). The CDR3 loop spans 15 amino acids. Germline V gene lookup returns CDR1 SGHTA and CDR2 FQGNSA. V shed 3 bases and J shed 3 bases, with 15 bases lying between them. The CDR3 loop reads CASSFSAASGYEQYF. The CDR3 nucleotides read TGTGCCAGCAGCTTTAGTGCAGCGAGCGGCTACGAGCAGTACTTC.

J is TRBJ2-3 and V is TRBV4-2, with 9 positions matching TRBD1. The ends lost 7 bases at V and 0 bases at J; junction bases unmatched: 8. Germline loops: CDR1 LGHNA, CDR2 YNFKEQ. This CDR3 comprises 16 residues. CDR3 loop: CASNGGQGGSTDTQYF. DNA of the CDR3: TGTGCCAGCAACGGGGGACAGGGAGGGAGCACAGATACGCAGTATTTT.

The chain uses TRBV18 and TRBJ1-1; 8 bases line up with TRBD1. CDR3 length equals 14 residues. Germline CDR1 KGHSH, CDR2 LQKENI. Trimming removed 3 bases from V and 1 base from J; junction bases left unmatched: 1. The DNA of the CDR3 is TGTGCCAGCTCACCCGGGACAGGGAACACTGAAGCTTTCTTT. Translating gives CASSPGTGNTEAFF.

In this sample, this clone turned up once. The CDR3 sequence: CASSFLGENEKLFF. The CDR3 nucleotides read TGTGCCAGCAGCTTTCTAGGGGAGAATGAAAAACTGTTTTTT. The V call is TRBV7-9, the J call TRBJ1-4; maybe TRBD1 (5 bases). CDR1 is SEHNR and CDR2 is FQNEAQ in the germline V gene (reference sequence). This CDR3 comprises 14 residues. Trimming removed 3 bases at V and 5 bases at J, with 10 bases between.

The chain carries TRBV27 and TRBJ2-7; 12 positions agree with TRBD2. V shed 2 bases and J 1 base; nucleotides not matched to a gene: 12. Germline-derived CDR1 and CDR2 are MNHEY and SMNVEV (reference sequence). The CDR3 consists of 19 residues. The CDR3 protein is CASSLEGTSGLAYSYEQYF. CDR3 DNA sequence: TGTGCCAGCAGTTTAGAGGGGACTAGCGGGTTGGCGTATTCCTACGAGCAGTACTTC.

The V and J genes are TRBV28 and TRBJ2-6; 8 positions match TRBD1. This CDR3 is built from 18 residues. Per germline, CDR1 MDHEN and CDR2 SYDVKM. Trimming removed 6 bases from V and 0 bases from J; junction bases left unmatched: 10. DNA for the CDR3: TGTGCCAGCAGCAGACTCGGGACAGGTTCCTCTGGGGCCAACGTCCTGACTTTC. Its protein product is CASSRLGTGSSGANVLTF.

There are a few counts of this clone. The chain links TRBV4-2 to TRBJ1-1, with D tentatively TRBD1 (6 bases). The CDR3 loop spans 16 amino acids. Germline-derived CDR1 and CDR2 are LGHNA and YNFKEQ. Trimming took off 1 base at V and 1 base at J, with 13 bases between the two ends. DNA for the CDR3: TGTGCCAGCAGCCAAGTTCAGGGGCAGGAGAACACTGAAGCTTTCTTT. It specifies CASSQVQGQENTEAFF.

In its sample, this clone was seen many times. This chain links TRBV28 with TRBJ2-1; the match to TRBD2 covers 14 bases. Germline lookup yields CDR1 MDHEN and CDR2 SYDVKM. The CDR3 extends over 15 amino acids. J lost 4 bases, V lost 8 bases, and 4 bases had no gene match. The CDR3 coding sequence is TGTGCCAGCGGGACTAGCGGGAGAGGGTACAATGAGCAGTTCTTC. This sequence encodes CASGTSGRGYNEQFF.

The chain links TRBV6-5 to TRBJ2-7; tentatively, D is TRBD1 or TRBD2 (5 bases each). Germline V CDR1 and CDR2: MNHEY, SVGAGI. This CDR3 comprises 12 residues. V was trimmed by 11 bases and J by 6 bases, leaving 17 bases between them. CDR3 sequence (DNA): TGTGCCTGCGAAGGGGCGGCGGGCGAGCAGTACTTC. Amino acid sequence: CACEGAAGEQYF.

The V gene is TRBV25-1, the J gene TRBJ2-7; D call uncertain. CDR1 and CDR2 (germline): MGHDK, SYGVNS. This CDR3 comprises 13 residues. Trimming pared 10 bases from V and 5 bases from J, leaving 18 bases between. In DNA form, the CDR3 reads TGTGCCACCGCGAAGGGCGCCGTAGACGAGCAGTACTTC. Its protein product is CATAKGAVDEQYF.

The V gene is TRBV14, the J gene TRBJ1-1; weak D call: TRBD1 (5 bases). From germline, CDR1 is SGHDN and CDR2 FVKESK. The CDR3 contains 12 residues. V was trimmed by 5 bases and J by 9 bases, leaving 13 bases between them. CDR3 nucleotides: TGTGCCAGCAGCGGACCGGGACTTCAAGCTTTCTTT. Its protein product is CASSGPGLQAFF.

This clone was seen repeatedly, ten times or more. The gene calls are TRBV5-5 and TRBJ1-1; D is perhaps TRBD1 (6 bases). Trimming took 4 bases from V and 1 from J, leaving 17 bases between them. The germline gives CDR1 SGHKS, CDR2 YYEKEE (reference sequence). The CDR3 has 16 amino acids. CDR3 loop: CASSNIQGKGNTEAFF. CDR3 bases: TGTGCCAGCAGCAACATACAGGGAAAGGGGAACACTGAAGCTTTCTTT.

This clone was seen more than once but under ten times. The J gene is TRBJ2-7, the V gene TRBV5-1, with TRBD1 matching over 8 bases. With 4 bases clipped from V and 3 bases from J, the junction kept 15 bases outside the gene matches. The CDR3 consists of 17 residues. Germline V gene sequence: CDR1 SGHRS, CDR2 YFSETQ. The CDR3 region has the DNA TGCGCCAGCAGCACAGCCCCTTTGGGGACAGGAGGCTACGAGCAGTACTTC. It yields the protein CASSTAPLGTGGYEQYF.